The next 30 T cell receptor beta chains were all read from a single sample in a study of blood T cells in healthy people across ages. A J-beta primer mix and a sample-barcoded 5' primer were used in a second PCR of about 6 to 12 cycles. In TCRdb, the 5' RACE reads were re-called with MiXCR into one record per CDR3 protein. The sample records about 690,000 distinct CDR3 sequences, around two fifths being singletons. The sequenced sample was blood. These receptors all stem from a man older than 75 in good health.

The table lists this clonotype with a few counts. DNA for the CDR3: TGTGCCAGCAGTGACGCGTGGGCAGGTAGAGAGACCCAGTACTTC. It is translated as CASSDAWAGRETQYF. The chain joins TRBV6-1 to TRBJ2-5; D unresolved. Germline loops: CDR1 MNHNS, CDR2 SASEGT. The V end lost 3 bases, the J end lost 4 bases, and 15 bases lay between the germline ends. This CDR3 has 15 amino acids.

This clonotype was seen more than once but under ten times. The chain couples TRBV21-1 to TRBJ2-7; the table's D call of TRBD1 was not tested on the DNA. TRBV21-1 is a known pseudogene. The CDR3 sequence is 15 residues long. The DNA for the CDR3 is TGTGCCAGCAGCAAGTCCCGCAGGGTTGACTACGAGCAGTACTTC. Its protein product is CASSKSRRVDYEQYF.

This clonotype was detected a few times. The CDR3 nucleotides read TGTGCCAGCAGCTTACAATCGGGTTTCTCGGATGGCTACACCTTC. Its translation: CASSLQSGFSDGYTF. The chain is built from TRBV7-2 and TRBJ1-2; D uncertain. Germline CDR1 and CDR2: SGHTA and FQGNSA. Trimming took 2 bases from V and 6 from J, leaving 16 bases between them. CDR3 length: 15 residues.

On this clonotype itself: Germline is not matched at one junction end, which may reflect a read error. The V and J genes are TRBV5-1 and TRBJ1-2; TRBD1 matches 10 bases. The CDR3 loop spans 15 amino acids. The germline gives CDR1 SGHRS, CDR2 YFSETQ. For the CDR3, the DNA is TGCACCAGCAGCTTTGGACAGGGGGATTCGTATGGCTACACCTTC. Encoded protein: CTSSFGQGDSYGYTF.

The chain is built from TRBV7-2 and TRBJ1-2; 7 bases agree with TRBD1. This CDR3 spans 14 amino acids. Trimming at V came to 5 bases and at J to 2 bases, leaving 5 bases not matched to a gene. CDR1 is SGHTA and CDR2 is FQGNSA in the germline V gene. The CDR3 loop is CASSPAGQNYGYTF. In DNA form, the CDR3 reads TGTGCCAGCAGCCCAGCGGGACAGAACTATGGCTACACCTTC.

The rearrangement uses TRBV5-1 and TRBJ2-4; D is unclear. The DNA end is more similar to TRBJ2-5, so the J call may be wrong. The CDR3 is 13 residues long. The germline CDR1 and CDR2 sequences are SGHRS and YFSETQ. The CDR3 DNA follows: TGCGCCAGCAGCTTGACGTACCGAGAGACCCAGTACTTC. It translates to CASSLTYRETQYF.

There are a few counts of this clonotype. The chain is built from TRBV28 and TRBJ1-2, with TRBD1 matching over 9 bases. The V gene's germline CDR1 is MDHEN and CDR2 SYDVKM. Trimming cost V 2 bases and J 8 bases; bases outside gene matches: 6. The CDR3 totals 14 residues. The CDR3 DNA follows: TGTGCCAGCAGTTTAACAGGGGGCCAGGGAGGCTACACCTTC. This gives the protein CASSLTGGQGGYTF.

This clonotype was observed many times. V is TRBV7-2 and J is TRBJ2-3, with D tentatively TRBD2 (5 bases). Germline assignment: CDR1 SGHTA and CDR2 FQGNSA. V shed 1 base and J shed 5 bases, with 13 bases lying between them. The CDR3 length is 15 residues. The chain's CDR3 is CASSLVVAHGDTQYF. CDR3 bases: TGTGCCAGCAGCTTAGTTGTAGCGCATGGAGATACGCAGTATTTT.

This clonotype was found a few times. The chain employs TRBV7-2 and TRBJ1-5, with 8 bases matching TRBD1. J was trimmed by 0 bases and V by 5 bases; bases with no gene match: 9. CDR1 is SGHTA and CDR2 is FQGNSA in the germline V gene. The CDR3 consists of 17 residues. The CDR3 spells CASSRGQGRGSNQPQHF. The CDR3 bases are TGTGCCAGCAGCCGCGGACAGGGCCGGGGTAGCAATCAGCCCCAGCATTTT.

This clonotype was detected a few times. V and J are TRBV28 and TRBJ1-2, with 7 bases matching TRBD1. CDR1 and CDR2 (germline): MDHEN, SYDVKM. The trim removed 4 bases at V and 8 bases at J, leaving 10 bases unmatched. There are 14 residues in the CDR3. CDR3 amino acids: CASSSDRVLGGYTF. CDR3 DNA: TGTGCCAGCAGTTCCGACAGGGTATTAGGGGGCTACACCTTC.

Ten or more counts support this clonotype. The genes are TRBV7-6 and TRBJ2-3; D is unresolved. In germline, CDR1 is SGHVS, CDR2 FNYEAQ. V gave up 0 bases and J gave up 3 bases, with 13 bases separating them. The CDR3 contains 16 residues. The CDR3 region is CASSLAKGRWTDTQYF. For the CDR3, the DNA is TGTGCCAGCAGCTTAGCGAAGGGTCGCTGGACAGATACGCAGTATTTT.

V is TRBV28 and J is TRBJ1-2; the D gene is possibly TRBD1 (5 bases). Trimming pared 2 bases from V and 8 bases from J, leaving 9 bases between. Germline CDR1 and CDR2: MDHEN and SYDVKM. This CDR3 is built from 12 residues. CDR3 nucleotides: TGTGCCAGCAGTTTAATCAGGGTCGGCTACACCTTC. It codes for CASSLIRVGYTF.

Only a few counts were recorded for this clonotype. CDR3 region: CASQGQSKNIQYF. CDR3 sequence (DNA): TGTGCCAGCCAGGGGCAGTCAAAAAACATTCAGTACTTC. The V gene is TRBV6-2 or TRBV6-3, the J gene TRBJ2-4, with a tentative D call TRBD1 (6 bases). V was cut by 8 bases and J by 4 bases, with 12 bases left in between. The CDR3 has 13 residues. Germline loops: CDR1 MNHEY, CDR2 SVGEGT.

This chain joins TRBV3-1 and TRBJ1-1; 7 bases match TRBD1. The germline gives CDR1 LGHDT, CDR2 YNNKEL (reference sequence). After removal of 5 bases from V and 11 bases from J, the junction contained 11 bases not matched to a gene. The CDR3 length is 13 residues. CDR3 DNA: TGTGCCAGCAGCTTCAGGGGGGGAGGACGTGCTTTCTTT. It encodes CASSFRGGGRAFF.

The rearrangement links TRBV25-1 to TRBJ2-4; a weak D match, TRBD1 (5 bases). Trimming removed 2 bases from V and 13 bases from J, with 15 bases in between. In germline, CDR1 is MGHDK, CDR2 SYGVNS. The CDR3 has 13 residues. Here the CDR3 reads CASSEDKDNGQYF. The CDR3 nucleotides are TGTGCCAGCAGTGAAGACAAGGACAATGGGCAGTACTTC.

V is TRBV4-1 and J is TRBJ2-1; D call uncertain. CDR1 MGHRA and CDR2 YSYEKL come from the germline V gene. The CDR3 spans 18 residues. V lost 0 bases and J lost 0, with 15 bases in between. Written as DNA, the CDR3 is TGCGCCAGCAGCCAAGATGGGTACGGATTTAGCTCCTACAATGAGCAGTTCTTC. It codes for CASSQDGYGFSSYNEQFF.

The genes are TRBV28 and TRBJ1-5; D gene uncertain. CDR1 and CDR2 from the germline V gene are MDHEN and SYDVKM. This CDR3 has 15 amino acids. Trimming stripped 5 bases from V and 0 bases from J, with 11 bases between. The CDR3, as DNA: TGTGCCAGCAGTCCAACATGGTCTAGCAATCAGCCCCAGCATTTT. It codes for CASSPTWSSNQPQHF.

This clonotype was recorded many times. This chain links TRBV11-2 with TRBJ2-7, with D uncertain. Trimming pared 4 bases from V and 3 bases from J, leaving 10 bases between. The germline CDR1 and CDR2 sequences are SGHAT and FQNNGV. This CDR3 spans 13 amino acids. CDR3 DNA sequence: TGTGCCAGCAGCTACACAACGCGCTACGAGCAGTACTTC. The encoded protein is CASSYTTRYEQYF.

This clonotype was detected once. The chain combines TRBV5-1 with TRBJ2-7; TRBD2 agrees at 13 bases. Matching the DNA end better, TRBJ2-5 makes the J call doubtful. From germline, CDR1 is SGHRS and CDR2 YFSETQ. The CDR3 loop spans 17 amino acids. CDR3 sequence reads: CASSPIGLAGEEETQYF. CDR3 DNA sequence: TGCGCCAGCAGCCCGATCGGACTAGCGGGAGAGGAAGAGACCCAGTACTTC.

The rearrangement links TRBV12-3 or TRBV12-4 to TRBJ2-6; TRBD1 matches at 9 bases. This CDR3 spans 14 amino acids. V dropped 3 bases and J dropped 12; count of bases not matched to a gene: 6. The CDR3 bases are TGTGCCAGCAGTTTCGGACAGGGGCGAGGCGTCCTGACTTTC. Translating it yields CASSFGQGRGVLTF.

The V gene is TRBV4-1, the J gene TRBJ2-7; TRBD2 matches at 9 bases. V lost 3 bases, J lost 4 bases, and 7 bases stayed unmatched. Germline CDR1 MGHRA, CDR2 YSYEKL. The CDR3 has 15 amino acids. The CDR3 here is CASSHIAGAAYEQYF. The DNA for the CDR3 is TGCGCCAGCAGCCATATAGCGGGAGCGGCATACGAGCAGTACTTC.

This clonotype was seen a handful of times. The chain combines TRBV7-8 with TRBJ1-5; D is ambiguous. The V end lost 5 bases, the J end lost 7 bases, and 9 bases lay between the germline ends. The CDR3 loop spans 12 amino acids. From germline, CDR1 is SGHVS and CDR2 FQNEAQ. This chain's CDR3 is CASSRSGQPQHF. The CDR3 coding sequence is TGTGCCAGCAGCCGTTCTGGACAGCCCCAGCATTTT. Variable domain in full (rest from reference TRBV7-8 and TRBJ1-5): GAGVSQSPRYKVAKRGQDVALRCDPISGHVSLFWYQQALGQGPEFLTYFQNEAQLDKSGLPSDRFFAERPEGSVSTLKIQRTQQEDSAVYLCASSRSGQPQHFGDGTRLSIL.

This clonotype has only a few counts. The chain has TRBV6-6 and TRBJ2-2, with 9 bases fitting TRBD2. V lost 7 bases to trimming and J lost 3 bases; unmatched junction nucleotides: 3. From germline, CDR1 is MNHNY and CDR2 SVGAGI (reference sequence). This CDR3 is 14 amino acids long. The CDR3 region is CASNRLADTGELFF. CDR3 in DNA: TGTGCCAGCAATCGACTAGCGGACACCGGGGAGCTGTTTTTT.

This chain uses TRBV18 with TRBJ2-1, with unresolved D. The length of the CDR3 is 16 residues. The germline gives CDR1 KGHSH, CDR2 LQKENI. Trimming cost V 3 bases and J 0 bases, with 12 bases left between them. The CDR3 protein is CASSPPGLPSYNEQFF. The CDR3 region has the DNA TGTGCCAGCTCACCTCCAGGCCTACCCTCCTACAATGAGCAGTTCTTC.

The table lists this clonotype with a few counts. The genes are TRBV29-1 and TRBJ2-5, with TRBD2 matching over 11 bases. Germline V gives CDR1 SQVTM, CDR2 ANQGSEA. The V segment lost 4 bases and the J segment 11 bases; nucleotides outside the gene matches: 18. CDR3 length: 16 amino acids. The DNA of the CDR3 is TGCAGCGTTGCTTCATTAGCGGGAGGGCCGGCCAATGAGCAGTACTTC. Translation: CSVASLAGGPANEQYF.

J is TRBJ2-3 and V is TRBV12-3 or TRBV12-4; perhaps TRBD1 as D (5 bases). The ends were cut back, 5 bases at V and 5 bases at J, with 11 bases in the middle. The CDR3 consists of 13 residues. The CDR3 here is CASSLGPVDTQYF. The CDR3 DNA sequence: TGTGCCAGCAGTCTGGGGCCAGTAGATACGCAGTATTTT.

This clonotype was picked up many times. The rearrangement links TRBV7-2 to TRBJ2-5, with D unclear. The CDR3 is 14 amino acids. CDR1 is SGHTA, CDR2 FQGNSA, per germline. The germline V and J ends were trimmed by 4 bases and 9 bases, with 18 bases remaining between them. The CDR3 sequence is CASSSGNPQWAQYF. The DNA for the CDR3 is TGTGCCAGCAGCTCTGGGAATCCCCAGTGGGCCCAGTACTTC.

This clonotype was observed many times. The genes are TRBV27 and TRBJ1-2; perhaps TRBD1 as D (5 bases). This CDR3 comprises 14 residues. V was cut by 7 bases and J by 4 bases, with 16 bases left in between. Germline CDR1 and CDR2: MNHEY and SMNVEV (reference sequence). CDR3 in amino acids: CASKRAGMVYGYTF. The DNA for the CDR3 is TGTGCCAGCAAGAGAGCAGGGATGGTCTATGGCTACACCTTC.

Concerning this clonotype itself: A much larger clone differs by one base, so this may be a read error. The rearrangement links TRBV7-2 to TRBJ2-5, with 12 bases identical to TRBD2. J lost 4 bases, V lost 4 bases, and 7 bases had no gene match. Germline V gene sequence: CDR1 SGHTA, CDR2 FQGNSA. This CDR3 contains 16 residues. The CDR3 is CASSSLAGGTSETQYF. The CDR3 region has the DNA TGTGCCAGCAGCTCCCTAGCGGGAGGGACCTCAGAGACCCAGTACTTC.

The J gene is TRBJ1-1, the V gene TRBV27; D not certain. Trimming left V 3 bases short and J 1 base short, with 24 bases between. CDR3 size: 19 residues. Germline V gives CDR1 MNHEY, CDR2 SMNVEV (reference sequence). The CDR3 is CASSFSSGSRELQNTEAFF. CDR3 bases: TGTGCCAGCAGTTTCTCCTCCGGGAGTAGGGAACTCCAGAACACTGAAGCTTTCTTT.